This TCR beta chain came from a study of blood T cells in healthy people across ages. Study-level findings and limits: No one knew whether donors had CMV, which possibly confounded expanded clonotype changes.

After removal of 2 bases from V and 9 bases from J, the junction contained 6 bases not matched to a gene. The CDR3 runs to 14 residues. The germline gives CDR1 MDHEN, CDR2 SYDVKM. This clonotype was detected many times. Its matching antigen is unknown. Using a J-beta primer mix together with a sample-barcoded 5' primer, a second PCR was run for roughly 7 to 11 cycles. At least 2.5 million CDR3-containing paired-end reads were obtained per sample. Each CDR3 protein is one row after TCRdb ran MiXCR on the 5' RACE reads. The sample lists roughly 650,000 distinct CDR3 sequences, around 32% occurring once. J is TRBJ2-7 and V is TRBV28; 11 bases align to TRBD2. The TCR originated in a woman aged 80 or over in good health. Material for sequencing was blood. CDR3 DNA sequence: TGTGCCAGCAGTTTAATGACTAGCGGGGTGGTGCAGTACTTC. Amino acids: CASSLMTSGVVQYF.